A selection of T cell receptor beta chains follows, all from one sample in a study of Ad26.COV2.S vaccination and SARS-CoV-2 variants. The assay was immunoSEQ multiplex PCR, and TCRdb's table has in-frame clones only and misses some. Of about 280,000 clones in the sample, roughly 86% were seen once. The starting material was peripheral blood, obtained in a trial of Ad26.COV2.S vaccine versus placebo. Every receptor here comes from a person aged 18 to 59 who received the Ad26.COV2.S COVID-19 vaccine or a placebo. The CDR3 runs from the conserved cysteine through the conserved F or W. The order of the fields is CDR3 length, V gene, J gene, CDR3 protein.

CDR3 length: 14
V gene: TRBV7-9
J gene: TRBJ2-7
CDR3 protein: CASSLAETGDGQYF

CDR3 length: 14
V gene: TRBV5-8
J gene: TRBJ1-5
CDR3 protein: CASSNEWSNQPQHF

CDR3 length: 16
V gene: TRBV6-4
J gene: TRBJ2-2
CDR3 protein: CASSKDRPAFSGELFF

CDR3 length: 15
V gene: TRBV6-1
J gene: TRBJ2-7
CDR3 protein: CASRILAGDTYEQYF

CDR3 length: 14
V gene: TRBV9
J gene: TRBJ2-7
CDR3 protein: CASSVGTSGYEQYF

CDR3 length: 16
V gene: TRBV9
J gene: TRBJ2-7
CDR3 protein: CASSVAPAGGLGEQYF

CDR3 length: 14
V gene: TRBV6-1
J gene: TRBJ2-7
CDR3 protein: CASSEQGISDEQYF

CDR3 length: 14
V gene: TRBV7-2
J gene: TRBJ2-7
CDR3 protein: CASSYTQGAYEQYF

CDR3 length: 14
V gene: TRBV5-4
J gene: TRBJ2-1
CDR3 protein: CASSQESSYNEQFF

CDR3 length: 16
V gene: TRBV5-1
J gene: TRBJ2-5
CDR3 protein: CASSLEAGRGQETQYF

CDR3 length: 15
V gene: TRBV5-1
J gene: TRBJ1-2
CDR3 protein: CASSPGVAGGYGYTF

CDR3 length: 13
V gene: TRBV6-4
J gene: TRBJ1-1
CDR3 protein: CASRAGIGTEAFF

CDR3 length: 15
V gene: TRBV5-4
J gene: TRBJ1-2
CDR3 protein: CASSSPPGGTYGYTF

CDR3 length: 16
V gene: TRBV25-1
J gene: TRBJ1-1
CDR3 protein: CASSESSPGGATEAFF

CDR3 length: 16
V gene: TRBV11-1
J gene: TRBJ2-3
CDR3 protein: CASSLSWGSGTDTQYF

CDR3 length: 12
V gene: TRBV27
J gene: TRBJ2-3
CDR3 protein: CASSRGTSTQYF

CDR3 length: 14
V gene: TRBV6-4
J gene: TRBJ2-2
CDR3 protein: CASSGQGNTGELFF

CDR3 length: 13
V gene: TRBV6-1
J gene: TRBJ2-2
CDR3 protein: CASSDDRIGELFF

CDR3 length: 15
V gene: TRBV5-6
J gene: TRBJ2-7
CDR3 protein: CASSLASGGTYEQYF

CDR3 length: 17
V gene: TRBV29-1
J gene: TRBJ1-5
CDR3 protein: CSVVIIQGANGNQPQHF

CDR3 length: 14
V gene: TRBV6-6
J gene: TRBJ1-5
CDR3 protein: CASSRGGSGQPQHF

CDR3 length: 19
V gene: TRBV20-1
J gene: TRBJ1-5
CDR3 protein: CSASAPGRHPPYSNQPQHF

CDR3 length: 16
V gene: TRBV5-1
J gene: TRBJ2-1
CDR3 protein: CASSLAGSGRATEQFF

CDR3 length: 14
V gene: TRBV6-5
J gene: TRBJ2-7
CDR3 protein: CASSYGDRGYEQYF

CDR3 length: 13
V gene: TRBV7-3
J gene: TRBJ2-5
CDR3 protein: CASSSKPQETQYF

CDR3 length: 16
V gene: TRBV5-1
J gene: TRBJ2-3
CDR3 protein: CASSLAGQGKEDTQYF

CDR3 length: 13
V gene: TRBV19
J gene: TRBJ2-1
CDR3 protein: CASNHPTRNEQFF

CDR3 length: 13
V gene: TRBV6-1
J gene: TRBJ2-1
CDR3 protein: CASSDPQGYEQFF

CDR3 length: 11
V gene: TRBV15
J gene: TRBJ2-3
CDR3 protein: CATSRSDTQYF

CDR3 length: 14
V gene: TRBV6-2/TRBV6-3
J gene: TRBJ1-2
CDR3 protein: CASSYSSPGDGYTF

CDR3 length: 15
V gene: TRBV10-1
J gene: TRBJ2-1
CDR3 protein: CASSEEAGVPHEQFF

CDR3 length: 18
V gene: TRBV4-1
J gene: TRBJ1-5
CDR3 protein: CASSRRLDSLFSNQPQHF

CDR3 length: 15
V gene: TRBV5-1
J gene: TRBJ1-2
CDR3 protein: CASSLASVGGYGYTF

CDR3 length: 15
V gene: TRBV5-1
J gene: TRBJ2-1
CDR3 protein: CASSPSSGASDEQFF

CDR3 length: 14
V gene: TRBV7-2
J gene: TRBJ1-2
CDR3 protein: CASSSRGLVDGYTF

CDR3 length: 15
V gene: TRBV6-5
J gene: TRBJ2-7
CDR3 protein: CASSSRDYAPNEQYF

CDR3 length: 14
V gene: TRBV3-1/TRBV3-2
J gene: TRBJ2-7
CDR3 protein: CASSQYGGPYEQYF

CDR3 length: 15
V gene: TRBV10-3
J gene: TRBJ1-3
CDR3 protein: CAISGGVDSGNTIYF

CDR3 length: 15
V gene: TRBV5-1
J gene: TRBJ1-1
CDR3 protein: CASSLGQAVNTEAFF

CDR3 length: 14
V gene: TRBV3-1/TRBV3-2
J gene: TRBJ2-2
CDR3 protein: CASRLTSNTGELFF

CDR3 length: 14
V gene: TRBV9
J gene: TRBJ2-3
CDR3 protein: CASSVGGRTDTQYF

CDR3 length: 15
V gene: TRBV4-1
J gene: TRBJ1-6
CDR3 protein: CASSQVATDNSPLHF

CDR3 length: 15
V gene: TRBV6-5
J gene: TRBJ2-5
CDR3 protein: CASSYSGQPGAAQYF

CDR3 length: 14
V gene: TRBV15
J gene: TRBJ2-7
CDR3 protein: CATSRDRNGVEQYF

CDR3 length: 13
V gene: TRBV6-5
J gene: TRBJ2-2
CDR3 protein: CASSFDGTGELFF

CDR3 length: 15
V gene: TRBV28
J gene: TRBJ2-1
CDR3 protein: CASSSPGQGYNEQFF

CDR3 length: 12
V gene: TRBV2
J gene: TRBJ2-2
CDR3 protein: CASCDSPGELFF

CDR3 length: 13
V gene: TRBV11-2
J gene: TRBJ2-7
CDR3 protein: CASSLDSPYEQYF

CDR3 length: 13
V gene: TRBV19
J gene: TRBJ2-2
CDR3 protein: CASRGRNTGELFF

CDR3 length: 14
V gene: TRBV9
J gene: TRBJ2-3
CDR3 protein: CASSDPLGTDTQYF

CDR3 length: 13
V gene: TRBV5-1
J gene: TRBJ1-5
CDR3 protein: CASSSDGSQPQHF

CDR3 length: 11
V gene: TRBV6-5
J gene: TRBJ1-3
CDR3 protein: CATQDPGTIYF

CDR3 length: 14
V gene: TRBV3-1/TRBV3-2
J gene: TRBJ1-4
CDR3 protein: CASSQAGGGEKLFF